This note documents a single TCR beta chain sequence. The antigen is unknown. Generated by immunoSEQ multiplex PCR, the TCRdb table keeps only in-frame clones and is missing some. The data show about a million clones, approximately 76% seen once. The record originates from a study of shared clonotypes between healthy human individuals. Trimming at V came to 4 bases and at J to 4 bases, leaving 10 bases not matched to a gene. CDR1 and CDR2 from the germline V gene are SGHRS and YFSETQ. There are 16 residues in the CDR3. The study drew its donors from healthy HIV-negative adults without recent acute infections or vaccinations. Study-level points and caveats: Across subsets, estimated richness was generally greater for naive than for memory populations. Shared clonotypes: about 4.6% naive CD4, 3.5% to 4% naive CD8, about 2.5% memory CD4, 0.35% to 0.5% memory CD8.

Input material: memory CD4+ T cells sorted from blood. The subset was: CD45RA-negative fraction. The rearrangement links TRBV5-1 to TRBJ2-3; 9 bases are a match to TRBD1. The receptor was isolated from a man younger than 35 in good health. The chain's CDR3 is CASSELDRGPADTQYF. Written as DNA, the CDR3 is TGCGCCAGCAGCGAGTTGGACAGGGGTCCAGCAGATACGCAGTATTTT.